Listed below are T cell receptor beta chains from one sample, sequenced in a study of shared clonotypes between healthy human individuals. Sequencing was performed with immunoSEQ multiplex PCR; in TCRdb, only in-frame clones are kept and a portion is missing. This table has approximately 2.3 million clones, 90% to 95% appearing once. The sequenced material came from naive CD4+ T cells from PBMCs. These receptors came from a man between 18 and 35 years old in good health. Some clones in this sample may be carry-over from other donors' samples. CDR3s include the opening cysteine and the closing phenylalanine or tryptophan. A D gene is named only where the DNA matches it firmly. A clone size is listed for some rows: how often the clone was seen (once, few, many), or a class if it is expanded.

cdr3_nt	cdr3_aa	clone_size	d_call	v_call	j_call
TGTGCCAGCAGCCTGCAGGGGAACACTGAAGCTTTCTTT	CASSLQGNTEAFF	NA	NA	TRBV7-3	TRBJ1-1
TGCGCCAGCAGCTTCACCGGGGACGGCACAGATACGCAGTATTTT	CASSFTGDGTDTQYF	NA	NA	TRBV5-1	TRBJ2-3
TGTGCCAGTAGTAGAAACGACAGGGGGAATCAGCCCCAGCATTTT	CASSRNDRGNQPQHF	NA	TRBD1	TRBV19	TRBJ1-5
TGTGCCAGCAGTTTATTAGCGGGAGGGGGCGAGCAGTACTTC	CASSLLAGGGEQYF	NA	TRBD2	TRBV28	TRBJ2-7
TGCGCCAGCAGCCAAGTGGGACGGGTCGGCTACACCTTC	CASSQVGRVGYTF	NA	NA	TRBV4-3	TRBJ1-2
TGTGCCAGCAGCCCGATTGGGGGGGGGCGCAGGGGGAACACTGAAGCTTTCTTT	CASSPIGGGRRGNTEAFF	NA	NA	TRBV5-4	TRBJ1-1
TGTGCCAGCAGAAACCAGGGGGCTGGAAACACCATATATTTT	CASRNQGAGNTIYF	NA	TRBD1	TRBV6-5	TRBJ1-3
TGTGCCAGCAGTTACGGCAGGTCAGGAAACACCATATATTTT	CASSYGRSGNTIYF	once	NA	TRBV6-5	TRBJ1-3
TGTGCCAGCAGTGAATACCTGGGGGGATCTGGGGCCAACGTCCTGACTTTC	CASSEYLGGSGANVLTF	once	NA	TRBV25-1	TRBJ2-6
TGTGCCAGCAGTCCCGTTGGTGGCTACACCTTC	CASSPVGGYTF	once	NA	TRBV27	TRBJ1-2
TGCGCCAGCAGCTCCCAGGGGGGAAGCACTGAAGCTTTCTTT	CASSSQGGSTEAFF	NA	TRBD1	TRBV5-1	TRBJ1-1
TGTGCCAGTAGTATAGATGGACGCCTGCCCCAGCATTTT	CASSIDGRLPQHF	NA	NA	TRBV19	TRBJ1-5
TGTGCCAGCAGTGTTGAGGCGGGAGGGGACGAGCAGTACTTC	CASSVEAGGDEQYF	once	TRBD2	TRBV2	TRBJ2-7
TGTGCCAGCAGCTTAGGCCGCGACAGGGCAGGGAACACTGAAGCTTTCTTT	CASSLGRDRAGNTEAFF	NA	TRBD1	TRBV7-9	TRBJ1-1
TGTGCCAGCAGACGGGGGACAGGGGCCTTCACAGATACGCAGTATTTT	CASRRGTGAFTDTQYF	NA	TRBD1	TRBV5-8	TRBJ2-3
TGTGCCAGCAGTGAATCGAGGGGCTCTGGGGCCAACGTCCTGACTTTC	CASSESRGSGANVLTF	NA	NA	TRBV25-1	TRBJ2-6
TGTGCCAGCAGCCCCTCGGGAGGTCGTGAAAAACTGTTTTTT	CASSPSGGREKLFF	NA	NA	TRBV7-9	TRBJ1-4
TGTGCCAGCAGTGAAGCGCTTCTGGGGCAGACTACTAATGAAAAACTGTTTTTT	CASSEALLGQTTNEKLFF	NA	NA	TRBV6-1	TRBJ1-4
TGTGCCAGCTCAACTCGGACGGCTAACACCGGGGAGCTGTTTTTT	CASSTRTANTGELFF	NA	NA	TRBV18	TRBJ2-2
TGTGCCAGCTCCCCGGAGGTAAAAAACATTCAGTACTTC	CASSPEVKNIQYF	NA	NA	TRBV18	TRBJ2-4
TGTGCCAGTAGCTCACAGCCCCGGAACACTGAAGCTTTCTTT	CASSSQPRNTEAFF	NA	NA	TRBV19	TRBJ1-1
TGTGCCAGCAGCCAAGATCCCCGTACCACCTACGAGCAGTACTTC	CASSQDPRTTYEQYF	NA	NA	TRBV14	TRBJ2-7